The following is a T cell receptor (beta chain) sequence with its context. The source of the sample is a study of Ad26.COV2.S vaccination and SARS-CoV-2 variants. In the study overall: The authors gave Ad26.COV2.S intramuscularly, either once or twice 56 days apart.

Germline V gene sequence: CDR1 SGHTA, CDR2 FQGNSA. V was shortened by 1 base and J by 7 bases, with 10 bases between the two germline ends. The CDR3 runs to 14 residues. Treatment here: roughly 20 received Ad26.COV2.S at low or high dose, single or two shots; five or six received placebo; per-sample allocation not given. Collection of samples fell on day 63 after the first vaccine or placebo injection. A Boston donor was an adult aged 18-55 years. Sequencing used immunoSEQ multiplex PCR; TCRdb keeps in-frame clones, though not all of them. The sample has 200,000 to 250,000 clones, approximately 87% seen once.

This clonotype was sampled from a person between 18 and 65 years old who received the Ad26.COV2.S COVID-19 vaccine or a placebo. Sequences were derived from peripheral blood, sampled in a trial of Ad26.COV2.S vaccine versus placebo. The J gene is TRBJ1-4, the V gene TRBV7-2; no firm D call. Here the CDR3 DNA reads TGTGCCAGCAGCTTAGGGGGATTGACTGAAAAACTGTTTTTT. Encoded protein: CASSLGGLTEKLFF.